These 23 T cell receptor beta chains originate from one sample sequenced in a study of CD8 T cells in ankylosing spondylitis. TCRdb independently ran MiXCR on the 5' RACE reads; one entry per CDR3 protein. The repertoire holds 300,000 to 400,000 distinct CDR3 sequences, with under 15% as singletons. Sequenced material: blood, either unsorted or a sorted T cell fraction (not recorded which). The source of these receptors is a male donor with ankylosing spondylitis or in good health (not recorded which).

This clonotype was detected only a few times. CDR3 loop: CATSRDSGSPDTQYF. CDR3 coding DNA: TGTGCCACCAGCAGAGATAGCGGGAGCCCAGATACGCAGTATTTT. The gene calls are TRBV15 and TRBJ2-3; the match to TRBD2 covers 9 bases. CDR1 and CDR2 (germline): LNHNV, YYDKDF (reference sequence). The CDR3 has 15 residues. V shed 0 bases and J 4 bases; nucleotides not matched to a gene: 2.

In its sample, this clonotype was seen many times. The chain has TRBV5-1 and TRBJ1-1, with 7 nucleotides matching TRBD1. The CDR3 has 15 amino acids. Trimming cost V 1 base and J 7 bases; bases outside gene matches: 10. Germline V CDR1 and CDR2: SGHRS, YFSETQ. CDR3 DNA sequence: TGCGCCAGCAGCTTGACCCGACAGGGCCAAGGTGAAGCTTTCTTT. It specifies CASSLTRQGQGEAFF.

This clonotype was recorded at least ten times. J is TRBJ1-5 and V is TRBV6-5; TRBD1 is a possible D gene (5 bases). Germline CDR1 reads MNHEY; CDR2 reads SVGAGI. The V end lost 5 bases, the J end lost 6 bases, and 17 bases lay between the germline ends. This CDR3 comprises 15 residues. CDR3 DNA: TGTGCCAGCAGTCCACTCGGGGGAGTTGGTCAGCCCCAGCATTTT. Translated, it gives CASSPLGGVGQPQHF.

This clonotype was seen a handful of times. V usage is TRBV25-1 and J usage is TRBJ1-3, with unresolved D. Germline V gene lookup returns CDR1 MGHDK and CDR2 SYGVNS. There are 14 residues in the CDR3. The V end was cut by 6 bases, the J end by 6 bases, with 15 bases between. The CDR3 DNA is TGTGCCAGCAGACCCGCGGGGTTTGAAAACACCATATATTTT. Residues: CASRPAGFENTIYF. The full variable domain, with the rest looked up from reference TRBV25-1 and TRBJ1-3, is EADIYQTPRYLVIGTGKKITLECSQTMGHDKMYWYQQDPGMELHLIHYSYGVNSTEKGDLSSESTVSRIRTEHFPLTLESARPSHTSQYLCASRPAGFENTIYFGEGSWLTVV.

The chain employs TRBV27 and TRBJ2-7, with TRBD2 matching 8 bases. The CDR3 consists of 13 residues. The germline V gene encodes CDR1 MNHEY and CDR2 SMNVEV (reference sequence). Trimming removed 4 bases from V and 7 bases from J; junction bases left unmatched: 6. CDR3: CASSYQREKEQYF. In nucleotides, the CDR3 is TGTGCCAGCAGTTACCAGCGGGAGAAGGAGCAGTACTTC.

A few counts support this clonotype. The rearrangement links TRBV12-3 or TRBV12-4 to TRBJ1-5, with D perhaps matching TRBD1 (5 bases). This CDR3 comprises 14 residues. Trimming shortened V by 5 bases and J by 6 bases, and 14 bases separated the two germline ends. The CDR3 is CASSPGARGQPQHF. CDR3 coding DNA: TGTGCCAGCAGTCCCGGGGCGAGGGGTCAGCCCCAGCATTTT.

The chain links TRBV18 to TRBJ2-1, with 14 bases fitting TRBD2. This CDR3 is 16 amino acids long. Germline V gene lookup returns CDR1 KGHSH and CDR2 LQKENI. V was clipped by 6 bases and J by 5 bases; unmatched bases: 6. The CDR3 nucleotides read TGTGCCAGCTCCCCCAGACTAGCGGGGGGGAACAATGAGCAGTTCTTC. Translation: CASSPRLAGGNNEQFF. The variable domain in full, completed from reference TRBV18 and TRBJ2-1, reads NAGVMQNPRHLVRRRGQEARLRCSPMKGHSHVYWYRQLPEEGLKFMVYLQKENIIDESGMPKERFSAEFPKEGPSILRIQQVVRGDSAAYFCASSPRLAGGNNEQFFGPGTRLTVL.

This chain connects TRBV6-1 to TRBJ2-3, with 9 positions matching TRBD2. V dropped 6 bases and J dropped 2; count of bases not matched to a gene: 9. Germline lookup yields CDR1 MNHNS and CDR2 SASEGT. This CDR3 spans 16 amino acids. The CDR3 loop reads CASSRDSGGLTDTQYF. The CDR3 DNA sequence: TGTGCCAGCAGCCGAGATAGCGGGGGACTCACAGATACGCAGTATTTT.

The chain links TRBV5-1 to TRBJ2-7; D not certain. V was trimmed by 1 base and J by 0 bases, leaving 14 bases between them. This CDR3 has 16 amino acids. Germline CDR1 and CDR2: SGHRS and YFSETQ. Here the CDR3 reads CASSLMSVGSSYEQYF. Here the CDR3 DNA reads TGCGCCAGCAGCTTGATGTCGGTCGGAAGCTCCTACGAGCAGTACTTC.

The chain carries TRBV12-3 or TRBV12-4 and TRBJ2-1; 10 positions match TRBD2. The CDR3 is made up of 13 amino acids. With 7 bases clipped from V and 4 bases from J, the junction kept 1 base outside the gene matches. The CDR3 here is CASKRGGYNEQFF. CDR3 nucleotide sequence: TGTGCCAGCAAGCGGGGGGGGTACAATGAGCAGTTCTTC.

The rearrangement uses TRBV5-1 and TRBJ2-3, with TRBD2 identical over 8 bases. Germline CDR1 is SGHRS and CDR2 is YFSETQ. V gave up 2 bases and J gave up 2 bases; unmatched junction bases: 7. The CDR3 has 16 amino acids. The CDR3 spells CASSLMIAGTTDTQYF. As DNA, the CDR3 is TGCGCCAGCAGCTTAATGATAGCGGGAACCACAGATACGCAGTATTTT.

This sequence joins TRBV7-2 and TRBJ2-5; 9 bases match TRBD2. V was clipped by 1 base and J by 6 bases; unmatched bases: 6. The CDR3 totals 15 residues. Germline lookup yields CDR1 SGHTA and CDR2 FQGNSA. CDR3 sequence: CASSLDSGSSKTQYF. CDR3 nucleotide sequence: TGTGCCAGCAGCTTAGATAGCGGGAGCTCGAAGACCCAGTACTTC.

This clonotype occurred many times. This sequence joins TRBV5-1 and TRBJ2-7, with 10 nucleotides matching TRBD2. The trim removed 6 bases at V and 4 bases at J, leaving 10 bases unmatched. Germline values: CDR1 SGHRS, CDR2 YFSETQ. The CDR3 is 15 residues long. The CDR3 DNA is TGCGCCAGCACCACCTCTCTAGCGGGGGTATACGAGCAGTACTTC. Translation: CASTTSLAGVYEQYF.

This CDR3 is CASSPSGLLNIQYF. The DNA of the CDR3 is TGTGCCAGCAGTCCCTCCGGGCTATTAAACATTCAGTACTTC. This rearrangement joins TRBV12-3 or TRBV12-4 to TRBJ2-4; unclear D gene. Trimming removed 5 bases from V and 6 bases from J, with 14 bases in between. The CDR3 is made up of 14 amino acids.

The rearrangement uses TRBV5-1 and TRBJ2-7, with 10 positions matching TRBD2. The CDR3 has 16 residues. J gave up 2 bases and V 4 bases, and 9 bases lay outside the gene matches. In germline, CDR1 is SGHRS, CDR2 YFSETQ. DNA of the CDR3: TGCGCCAGCAGCCCCACTCTAGCGGGGGAGACCTACGAGCAGTACTTC. Its translation is CASSPTLAGETYEQYF.

The rearrangement uses TRBV3-1 and TRBJ2-3; TRBD2 matches at 7 bases. The CDR3 is made up of 14 amino acids. Per germline, CDR1 LGHDT and CDR2 YNNKEL (reference sequence). With V trimmed by 3 bases and J by 8 bases, 8 bases remained unmatched. The CDR3 region has the DNA TGTGCCAGCAGCCATTCCGGGAGGAGTACTACGCAGTATTTT. Translating it yields CASSHSGRSTTQYF.

The rearrangement uses TRBV12-3 or TRBV12-4 and TRBJ2-2, with 7 nucleotides matching TRBD1. This CDR3 is built from 13 residues. Trimming cost V 6 bases and J 7 bases; bases outside gene matches: 5. The CDR3 reads CASRSQGVGELFF. In DNA form, the CDR3 reads TGTGCCAGCAGATCTCAGGGGGTCGGGGAGCTGTTTTTT.

With respect to this clonotype: A junction end diverges from the germline sequence, so it may reflect a read error. The rearrangement links TRBV5-6 to TRBJ2-1; possible D gene TRBD2, 5 bases. Germline V CDR1 and CDR2: SGHDT, YYEEEE. The CDR3 is 13 amino acids. CDR3 in DNA: TGTGCCATCAGCCCCGGACTCCTCAATGAGCAGTTCTTC. Translation: CAISPGLLNEQFF.

This clonotype was seen a few times. The chain uses TRBV12-3 or TRBV12-4 and TRBJ2-5; no firm D call. V shed 2 bases and J shed 0 bases, with 16 bases lying between them. The CDR3 covers 17 residues. This CDR3 reads CASSLFRDTRHQETQYF. For the CDR3, the DNA is TGTGCCAGCAGTTTATTCCGAGACACCCGACACCAAGAGACCCAGTACTTC.

The table lists this clonotype with a few counts. This chain uses TRBV7-9 with TRBJ1-2; possible D gene TRBD1, 5 bases. V was cut by 2 bases and J by 0 bases, with 10 bases left in between. There are 15 residues in the CDR3. The germline V gene encodes CDR1 SEHNR and CDR2 FQNEAQ (reference sequence). CDR3 in DNA: TGTGCCAGCAGCTTAAGCAGGGCCACTAACTATGGCTACACCTTC. Amino acids: CASSLSRATNYGYTF.

The chain recombines TRBV10-3 with TRBJ1-1; D unresolved. The CDR3 length is 15 residues. In germline, CDR1 is ENHRY, CDR2 SYGVKD. Trimming took 3 bases from V and 4 from J, leaving 15 bases between them. In DNA form, the CDR3 reads TGTGCCATCAGTGATTTCGGAGGGAAGGGCACTGAAGCTTTCTTT. Its protein is CAISDFGGKGTEAFF.

In its sample, this clonotype was seen a few times. The chain links TRBV28 to TRBJ2-2; TRBD1 matches at 9 bases. V was pared by 4 bases and J by 5 bases, with 5 bases of the junction left unmatched. The CDR3 loop spans 15 amino acids. Germline V lookup: CDR1 MDHEN, CDR2 SYDVKM. The CDR3 spells CASSSRDRVTGELFF. The CDR3 bases are TGTGCCAGCAGTTCCCGGGACAGGGTAACCGGGGAGCTGTTTTTT.

J is TRBJ1-2 and V is TRBV12-3 or TRBV12-4; perhaps TRBD1 as D (5 bases). The CDR3 extends over 14 amino acids. Trimming took off 7 bases at V and 2 bases at J, with 14 bases between the two ends. CDR3 loop: CASTPTTANYGYTF. DNA for the CDR3: TGTGCCAGCACCCCAACGACAGCGAACTATGGCTACACCTTC.